This T cell receptor beta chain was retrieved from a study of neurological immune-mediated disorders (dated by TCRdb to about 2019). About the investigation overall: Among the approximately 34 multiple sclerosis patients, relapsing-remitting MS accounted for some 30 and secondary progressive MS accounted for 3. The cohort included approximately 68 subjects: some 15 with HAM/TSP, approximately 34 with multiple sclerosis, and around 20 healthy controls. Longitudinal samples, technical triplicates and paired sorted CD4+ and CD8+ T-cell subsets, alongside PBMC samples, were included among the roughly 96 TCR-beta libraries. Using UMI-based sequencing, the study compared peripheral blood TCR-beta repertoires from patients with HTLV-I-associated myelopathy (HAM/TSP), patients with multiple sclerosis, and healthy controls. Results the study describes overall, beyond this receptor: TCR clonal expansion was highest in HAM/TSP patients and lowest in MS patients, with MS patients falling below even healthy controls. Expanded clones from different subjects shared no identical CDR3 amino acid sequences, which suggests that TCR-beta repertoires were private in all groups. No clinical or MRI features were associated with the MS cluster, and the authors said that larger cohorts are needed. In phylogenetic analysis, the repertoires of 18 of 34 MS patients grouped into a cluster of related CDR3 sequences, which suggests a possible signature at the repertoire level.

Note on this clonotype: The antigen it binds to is not known. This may be a read error, as it is one base from a much larger clone. The final CDR3 position lacks the conserved phenylalanine or tryptophan, pointing to a likely read error.

To synthesize cDNA, template-switch 5'RACE was performed with a primer carrying a 10-nucleotide random unique molecular identifier so that each TCR transcript was tagged. Every sequencing run yielded over 200 million TCR-beta sequences covering 15-18 subjects. The RNeasy kit was used to extract total RNA. Using the KAPA Real-time Library Amplification kit, TCR-beta VDJ regions were amplified with primers for the TCR constant region and the 5'RACE anchor. Sample indexes and Illumina adaptors were added in a first PCR, after which library yield was increased in a second PCR. After Ampure bead purification, the TCR product of roughly 650 bp was size-selected on a 2% E-gel SizeSelection system. Before pooling, library quality was checked on a Bioanalyzer, concentration was measured with Qubit, and libraries were quantified with the Kapa Library Quantification kit. Libraries were sequenced paired-end 2 x 150 bp on an Illumina HiSeq 2500. To increase sequence diversity, roughly 24-32% phiX was spiked into each library pool. The authors processed their data as follows. The quality-filtered reads were processed with the UMI-based MiGEC pipeline, whose error correction step removed more than 85% of the raw TCR sequences. IMGT germline references were used for alignment of VDJ genes, and clonotypes were defined by a unique CDR3 amino acid sequence together with V-J genes. Clonal expansion, Shannon diversity, and CDR3 relatedness (CalcPairwiseDistances, ClusterSamples) were evaluated with VDJtools, and phylogenetic trees were built with CLCbio workbench. Using coefficient-of-variation modelling across technical triplicates, the study counted a clone as expanded if it had at least 8 unique UMIs. TCRdb reprocessing: public reads trimmed at Q25 with fastp, clones called with MiXCR, in-frame beta chains kept. Identical CDR3 protein sequences are pooled into one entry, listed with their most common genes and DNA. The V and J calls were not made by the authors but by TCRdb's processing. The sample table contains about 55,000 distinct CDR3 sequences; only one count was recorded for 3% to 4% of them. Of the sample, more than 1.5% falls within the top ten clones.

Sorted-subset TCR libraries were prepared from some 940,000 sorted CD4+ or CD8+ T cells. Multiple sclerosis patients were enrolled in a US clinical protocol evaluating disease progression by magnetic resonance imaging. Peripheral blood underwent Ficoll-Hypaque density gradient centrifugation to isolate PBMCs, which were then cryopreserved in liquid nitrogen. The study also sequenced paired sorted CD4+ and CD8+ subsets from healthy controls, HAM/TSP patients and MS patients. The sample taken for sequencing was CD4+ T cells from blood. The TCR originated in a woman aged 40 to 49 with multiple sclerosis.

The nucleotides are TGTGCCAGCAGTGAAGCGCCTCGGGTACCCCAGTTCCTC. Its protein reads: CASSEAPRVPQFL. The chain is encoded by TRBV2 joined to TRBJ2-1; no D segment can be confidently identified. Ends included, the CDR3 has 13 residues. Only CDR3 DNA remains: 39 bases, in frame from the first base. The junction carries 13 bases between V and J, which are trimmed by 0 bases and 13 bases respectively. CDR1 and CDR2 (SNHLY, FYNNEI) derive from the germline V gene.